The T cell receptor (beta chain) under discussion was sequenced for a study of shared clonotypes between healthy human individuals. Turning to the study itself: Per donor, CD8 memory used one plate, CD8 naive used two, CD4 memory used three and CD4 naive used three. Study-wide results and caveats: Larger estimated richness was generally recorded for naive subsets relative to memory subsets. Sampling covered nothing but blood. Tissue TCR repertoires likely differ from those found in blood.

CDR1 and CDR2 from the germline V gene are SGHVS and FNYEAQ. The CDR3 is 16 amino acids. Trimming cost V 6 bases and J 0 bases, with 15 bases left between them. Details on this clone: Its antigen is currently unknown.

Method: immunoSEQ multiplex PCR; TCRdb's copy keeps in-frame clones and lacks some. The sample lists about 610,000 clones, around 96% occurring once. CD45RO-negative CD8 cells positively selected for CCR7 made up the naive population, which excluded terminally differentiated effector memory CD45RA+ cells. The chain couples TRBV7-6 to TRBJ2-1, with D maybe TRBD2 (5 bases). Material for sequencing was naive CD8+ T cells sorted from blood. The TCR sequence derives from a woman under 40 in good health. The CDR3 DNA reads TGTGCCAGCAGTCTCGAGCCGGGAAGCTCCTACAATGAGCAGTTCTTC. It yields the protein CASSLEPGSSYNEQFF.